The present T cell receptor beta chain was sequenced within a study of T cells in localized non-small cell lung cancer. Whole-study results and caveats: The highest T cell clonality was in uninvolved adjacent lung, above tumor. When the top 100 tumor clones were examined, a median approximately 60 of them also appeared in the adjacent lung, which was paired and uninvolved. With higher T cell density in blood came longer overall survival. Heterogeneity stays possible, as sequencing covered only one tumor region.

V was cut by 1 base and J by 4 bases, with 16 bases left in between. Germline loops: CDR1 SGHNT, CDR2 YENEEA. This CDR3 has 17 amino acids. Comments on this clone: Its cognate antigen is unknown.

The protocol was immunoSEQ multiplex PCR, while the TCRdb copy is restricted to in-frame clones and leaves out a portion. The sample carries 2,900 or so clones, 27% recorded once. The material was lung tumor tissue, obtained before any cancer treatment. V gene TRBV11-3 combines with J gene TRBJ1-4; no clear D. This receptor was taken from a man between 18 and 55 years old with stage I lung adenocarcinoma. CDR3 residues: CASSLGGVAELNEKLFF. The CDR3 DNA reads as TGTGCCAGCAGCTTAGGGGGAGTGGCAGAGCTTAATGAAAAACTGTTTTTT.